The 15 T cell receptor beta chains reported below all come from one sample, sequenced in a study of T-cell reconstitution after alpha-beta-depleted transplantation in children. A TCRbeta library incorporating unique molecular identifiers was prepared. TCRdb re-analysed the PCR reads in MiXCR, keeping a single row per CDR3 protein. The sample holds about 440,000 distinct CDR3 sequences, 43% seen once. Sequences were derived from PBMCs, sampled before TCRalphabeta/CD19-depleted stem cell transplant. These receptors originate from a girl aged 2 to 10 with aplastic anemia, due to receive a stem cell transplant.

The rearrangement joins TRBV20-1 to TRBJ2-1, with TRBD2 matching over 8 bases. The CDR3 contains 15 residues. The V segment lost 0 bases and the J segment 5 bases; nucleotides outside the gene matches: 6. Germline-derived CDR1 and CDR2 are DFQATT and SNEGSKA (reference sequence). CDR3 sequence reads: CSARDRIAGNNEQFF. Written as DNA, the CDR3 is TGCAGTGCTAGAGATCGAATAGCGGGGAACAATGAGCAGTTCTTC.

This clonotype was recorded only once. J is TRBJ2-5 and V is TRBV9; 11 bases map to TRBD2. The junction had 5 bases not matched to a gene; V was cut back by 0 bases and J by 7 bases. The CDR3 sequence is 15 residues long. The germline CDR1 and CDR2 sequences are SGDLS and YYNGEE. CDR3 region: CASSVAGTSGVTQYF. The CDR3 nucleotides read TGTGCCAGCAGCGTAGCCGGGACTAGCGGCGTGACCCAGTACTTC.

This clonotype showed up many times. The chain has TRBV9 and TRBJ2-1; 11 nucleotides line up with TRBD2. CDR1 SGDLS and CDR2 YYNGEE come from the germline V gene. This CDR3 is built from 15 residues. V trimming: 6 bases; J trimming: 6 bases; junction bases outside the gene matches: 8. CDR3 loop: CASTPPGTSGNEQFF. The CDR3, as DNA: TGTGCCAGCACCCCGCCCGGGACTAGCGGCAATGAGCAGTTCTTC.

This clonotype was detected ten times or more. This rearrangement joins TRBV5-1 to TRBJ2-7; the D gene is possibly TRBD2 (6 bases). The V gene lost 2 bases and the J gene lost 4 bases, with 13 bases spanning the gap. From germline, CDR1 is SGHRS and CDR2 YFSETQ. This CDR3 region has 14 residues. The CDR3 coding sequence is TGCGCCAGCAGCTTCCGGGACTCCCAATACGAGCAGTACTTC. Translating gives CASSFRDSQYEQYF.

The sample holds many counts of this clonotype. The V gene is TRBV20-1, the J gene TRBJ2-2; 11 positions match TRBD2. With 5 bases clipped from V and 1 base from J, the junction kept 3 bases outside the gene matches. The CDR3 runs 15 residues. Per the germline V gene, CDR1 is DFQATT and CDR2 is SNEGSKA (reference sequence). The CDR3 loop reads CSARGLAGNTGELFF. The CDR3 DNA sequence: TGCAGTGCTCGAGGACTAGCGGGGAACACCGGGGAGCTGTTTTTT.

The genes are TRBV19 and TRBJ2-2; 8 positions match TRBD2. The CDR3 is made up of 17 amino acids. Germline V gives CDR1 LNHDA, CDR2 SQIVND (reference sequence). J gave up 4 bases and V 2 bases, and 9 bases lay outside the gene matches. The CDR3 DNA reads as TGTGCCAGTAGTATAACCCCAGCGGGAGTAGGCACCGGGGAGCTGTTTTTT. Its translation is CASSITPAGVGTGELFF. Together with reference TRBV19 and TRBJ2-2, the CDR3 gives the full variable domain: DGGITQSPKYLFRKEGQNVTLSCEQNLNHDAMYWYRQDPGQGLRLIYYSQIVNDFQKGDIAEGYSVSREKKESFPLTVTSAQKNPTAFYLCASSITPAGVGTGELFFGEGSRLTVL.

The V gene is TRBV20-1, the J gene TRBJ1-6, with D possibly TRBD1 on 5 matching bases. Trimming cost V 0 bases and J 0 bases, with 12 bases left between them. CDR3 length equals 17 residues. The germline CDR1 and CDR2 sequences are DFQATT and SNEGSKA (reference sequence). The CDR3 protein is CSARDSEGFSYNSPLHF. DNA of the CDR3: TGCAGTGCTAGAGATTCGGAGGGGTTCTCCTATAATTCACCCCTCCACTTT.

In its sample, this clonotype was seen a few times. The CDR3 region has the DNA TGTGCCAGCAGCTTCATACCGGGACAGGGTAAGAATGAGCAGTTCTTC. Protein product: CASSFIPGQGKNEQFF. The rearrangement uses TRBV7-3 and TRBJ2-1; TRBD1 matches 9 bases. Germline loops: CDR1 SGHTA, CDR2 FQGTGA. The J segment lost 7 bases and the V segment lost 3 bases, leaving 10 bases of the junction unmatched. This CDR3 has 16 amino acids.

This clonotype was seen a few times. This chain joins TRBV5-1 and TRBJ2-7; D may be TRBD1 (6 bases). From germline, CDR1 is SGHRS and CDR2 YFSETQ. The CDR3 is made up of 15 amino acids. With 4 bases removed from V and 4 bases from J, the gap between germline ends came to 18 bases. The CDR3 DNA is TGCGCCAGCAGCGCTCCGGGACAAGGAGTTTACGAGCAGTACTTC. Residues: CASSAPGQGVYEQYF. Supplemented by reference TRBV5-1 and TRBJ2-7, the full variable domain reads KAGVTQTPRYLIKTRGQQVTLSCSPISGHRSVSWYQQTPGQGLQFLFEYFSETQRNKGNFPGRFSGRQFSNSRSEMNVSTLELGDSALYLCASSAPGQGVYEQYFGPGTRLTVT.

The chain is built from TRBV20-1 and TRBJ2-4; unclear D gene. Deletions cut 0 bases from V and 0 bases from J, with 3 bases between. CDR3 length: 13 residues. CDR1 and CDR2 from the germline V gene are DFQATT and SNEGSKA (reference sequence). The CDR3 DNA follows: TGCAGTGCTAGAGACAGAGCCAAAAACATTCAGTACTTC. Encoded protein: CSARDRAKNIQYF.

This clonotype was seen ten or more times. This chain links TRBV7-2 with TRBJ1-1; no reliable D call. Germline V gene lookup returns CDR1 SGHTA and CDR2 FQGNSA. This CDR3 has 14 residues. Trimming stripped 1 base from V and 1 base from J, with 7 bases between. The CDR3 region is CASSLGWENTEAFF. The CDR3 DNA reads as TGTGCCAGCAGCTTAGGTTGGGAGAACACTGAAGCTTTCTTT.

V and J are TRBV6-1 and TRBJ2-3; 8 bases align to TRBD2. The CDR3 loop spans 16 amino acids. The germline V gene encodes CDR1 MNHNS and CDR2 SASEGT. V lost 5 bases, J lost 4 bases, and 11 bases stayed unmatched. CDR3 region: CASSTPGTRGSDTQYF. The DNA for the CDR3 is TGTGCCAGCAGTACCCCCGGGACTAGAGGCTCAGATACGCAGTATTTT.

The chain carries TRBV29-1 and TRBJ1-1; D not certain. The CDR3 length is 12 residues. Germline CDR1 SQVTM, CDR2 ANQGSEA. V was shortened by 6 bases and J by 1 base, with 9 bases between the two germline ends. CDR3 nucleotides: TGCAGCGTCACGGCGGAGAACACTGAAGCTTTCTTT. Its translation is CSVTAENTEAFF.

The genes are TRBV7-6 and TRBJ2-5, with a possible D match to TRBD2 (5 bases). This CDR3 comprises 14 residues. V was clipped by 2 bases and J by 2 bases, with 9 bases between them. Germline CDR1 and CDR2: SGHVS and FNYEAQ. CDR3 loop: CASSLQRAQETQYF. The CDR3 coding sequence is TGTGCCAGCAGCTTACAGAGGGCTCAAGAGACCCAGTACTTC.

In this sample, this clonotype turned up many times. The chain joins TRBV2 to TRBJ2-1; D is perhaps TRBD2 (5 bases). With 2 bases removed from V and 0 bases from J, the gap between germline ends came to 14 bases. CDR3 length equals 17 residues. CDR1 SNHLY and CDR2 FYNNEI come from the germline V gene. CDR3 DNA sequence: TGTGCCAGCAGTGAAAGGAACGTCGGGGTCTCCTACAATGAGCAGTTCTTC. Protein: CASSERNVGVSYNEQFF.